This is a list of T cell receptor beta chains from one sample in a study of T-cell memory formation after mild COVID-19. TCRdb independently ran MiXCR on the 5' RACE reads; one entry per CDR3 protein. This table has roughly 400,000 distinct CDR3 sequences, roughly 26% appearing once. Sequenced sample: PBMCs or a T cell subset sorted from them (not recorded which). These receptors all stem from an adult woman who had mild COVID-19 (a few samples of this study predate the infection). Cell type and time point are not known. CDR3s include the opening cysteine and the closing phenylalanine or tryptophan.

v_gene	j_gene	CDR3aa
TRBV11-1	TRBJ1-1	CASSTPTGNTEAFF
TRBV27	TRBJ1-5	CASGGGNQPQHF
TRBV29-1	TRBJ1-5	CSVEMDSNQPQHF
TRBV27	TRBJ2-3	CASSTGTDVSTDTQYF
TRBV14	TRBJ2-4	CASSHSTAIQYF
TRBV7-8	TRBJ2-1	CASSLGYRTGPMDEQFF
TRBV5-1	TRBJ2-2	CASSWDRGPENTGELFF
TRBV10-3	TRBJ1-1	CAISVVERNTEAFF
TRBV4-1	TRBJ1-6	CASSHPTRSYNSPLHF
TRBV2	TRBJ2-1	CASTRTGEQFF
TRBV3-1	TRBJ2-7	CASSQDLWTSGRGYEQYF
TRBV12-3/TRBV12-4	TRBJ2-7	CASSMGGSAEQYF
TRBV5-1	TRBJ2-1	CASSLADRDYNEQFF
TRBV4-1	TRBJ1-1	CASSQEHPTEAFF
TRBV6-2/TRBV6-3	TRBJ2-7	CASSSSAGASYEQYF
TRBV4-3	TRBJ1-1	CASSQDPGSNTEAFF
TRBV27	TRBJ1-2	CARSLGGRNYGYTF
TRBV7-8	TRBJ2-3	CASSSALGGGGTDTQYF
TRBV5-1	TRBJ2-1	CASSLYGTRDEQFF
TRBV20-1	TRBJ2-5	CSARTGVRVETQYF
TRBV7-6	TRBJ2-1	CASSLGGDISYNEQFF
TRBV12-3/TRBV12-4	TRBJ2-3	CASGRDRGTDTQYF
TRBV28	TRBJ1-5	CASSLVTRVVSSNQPQHF